This TCR beta chain was retrieved from a study of cytotoxic CD8 clonotypes in ibrutinib-treated CLL. Across the whole study: The group held 11 relapsed/refractory and about 14 treatment-naive patients, with 17 to 18 IGHV unmutated. General study findings and limits: Under therapy, public clonotypes either contracted or stayed stable, and they were uncommon. Clonality went up at the time of ibrutinib response, stayed stable in sustained remission, and later dropped back toward its baseline level at progression. Clonality measured at baseline exceeded age-matched healthy donors, tracking circulating CD8+ T-cell counts.

The repertoire was sequenced with immunoSEQ multiplex PCR; TCRdb's copy has only in-frame clones and lacks some. This table has about 97,000 clones, around four fifths appearing once. The CDR3 covers 15 residues. V was shortened by 0 bases and J by 5 bases, with 14 bases between the two germline ends. In germline, CDR1 is SGHNT, CDR2 YYREEE (reference sequence). A note on this clone: Its specificity is not known.

The clonotype was recovered from a human donor with chronic lymphocytic leukemia. The chain joins TRBV5-4 to TRBJ2-5, with a weak D call TRBD2 (7 bases). Sequenced here: PBMCs, sampled after 12 months of ibrutinib treatment. In DNA form, the CDR3 reads TGTGCCAGCAGCTTGGGAGGGGGGGCCGAGGAGACCCAGTACTTC. The encoded protein is CASSLGGGAEETQYF. Full variable domain (remainder filled in from reference TRBV5-4 and TRBJ2-5): ETGVTQSPTHLIKTRGQQVTLRCSSQSGHNTVSWYQQALGQGPQFIFQYYREEENGRGNFPPRFSGLQFPNYSSELNVNALELDDSALYLCASSLGGGAEETQYFGPGTRLLVL.